The present TCR beta chain was sequenced within a study of T cell responses to AZD1222 COVID-19 vaccine. With 4 bases clipped from V and 5 bases from J, the junction kept 7 bases outside the gene matches. This CDR3 is built from 15 residues. CDR1 is SGHNT, CDR2 YYREEE, per germline (reference sequence). The data were produced by immunoSEQ multiplex PCR, yet TCRdb's version contains in-frame clones alone and is incomplete. The sample includes 75,000 to 95,000 clones, around nine tenths of them seen just once. Sequenced material: peripheral blood, taken on day 0 of AZD1222 vaccination. The origin of this receptor is an adult in good health. The chain is built from TRBV5-4 and TRBJ2-1, with 9 positions matching TRBD1. CDR3 residues: CASSLGGQGHNEQFF. The CDR3 DNA is TGTGCCAGCAGCCTAGGGGGACAGGGCCACAATGAGCAGTTCTTC.